This entry describes one T cell receptor (beta chain). This entry comes from a study of shared clonotypes between healthy human individuals. Several immunoSEQ plates held equal portions of the genomic DNA taken from each subset. Using immunoSEQ multiplex PCR, the repertoire was profiled, and TCRdb retains in-frame clones only, with some absent. The repertoire holds about 460,000 clones, with approximately 77% as singletons. Sequenced: PBMCs. The clonotype was recovered from a woman in her thirties or forties in good health. Some clones in this sample may be carry-over from other donors' samples.

The CDR3 nucleotides read TGCGCCAGCAGGATCCGACAGGGGAACACTGAAGCTTTCTTT. Translating gives CASRIRQGNTEAFF. The chain uses TRBV5-1 and TRBJ1-1, with 7 nucleotides matching TRBD1. Germline values: CDR1 SGHRS, CDR2 YFSETQ. V lost 5 bases to trimming and J lost 1 base; unmatched junction nucleotides: 5. The CDR3 runs 14 residues.